One and the same sample provided the 28 T cell receptor beta chains below, sequenced in a study of T cell changes during pregnancy in multiple sclerosis. Sequencing used immunoSEQ multiplex PCR; TCRdb keeps in-frame clones, though not all of them. This sample carries 35,000 to 45,000 clones, 90% to 95% of them seen once, and the ten largest clones take approximately 8.4%. Material: CD8+ T cells from peripheral blood mononuclear cells, obtained before pregnancy. These receptors were obtained from a female donor with multiple sclerosis, enrolled in a pregnancy study.

The chain joins TRBV7-3 to TRBJ1-1; the D is unclear. CDR1 SGHTA and CDR2 FQGTGA come from the germline V gene. Trimming removed 2 bases at V and 4 bases at J, with 8 bases between. The CDR3 extends over 13 amino acids. The CDR3 DNA reads as TGTGCCAGCAGCTTACGAGGAGTCACTGAAGCTTTCTTT. Translated: CASSLRGVTEAFF.

The chain joins TRBV29-1 to TRBJ2-1; 7 bases map to TRBD1. Germline CDR1 SQVTM, CDR2 ANQGSEA. Trimming removed 1 base from V and 0 bases from J; junction bases left unmatched: 9. This CDR3 comprises 17 residues. CDR3 amino acids: CSVEGRGQPVSYNEQFF. DNA of the CDR3: TGCAGCGTTGAAGGTAGGGGACAGCCTGTCTCCTACAATGAGCAGTTCTTC.

This rearrangement joins TRBV5-1 to TRBJ2-1, with TRBD1 identical over 8 bases. Germline V gene lookup returns CDR1 SGHRS and CDR2 YFSETQ. Trimming removed 5 bases from V and 1 base from J; junction bases left unmatched: 5. This CDR3 has 15 amino acids. In DNA form, the CDR3 reads TGCGCCAGCAGTCAGCGGACAGGGTCCTACAATGAGCAGTTCTTC. It translates to CASSQRTGSYNEQFF.

The V and J genes are TRBV6-5 and TRBJ1-1; no firm D call. The germline V gene encodes CDR1 MNHEY and CDR2 SVGAGI. The CDR3 totals 14 residues. The V and J ends lost 2 bases and 1 base respectively, with 8 bases between them. CDR3: CASSYRAGNTEAFF. The CDR3 DNA is TGTGCCAGCAGTTACCGGGCGGGGAACACTGAAGCTTTCTTT.

This clone occurred a few times. The chain employs TRBV15 and TRBJ2-7; TRBD2 agrees at 11 bases. The CDR3 spans 17 residues. Germline V gene lookup returns CDR1 LNHNV and CDR2 YYDKDF (reference sequence). The V segment lost 0 bases and the J segment 1 base; nucleotides outside the gene matches: 5. In DNA, the CDR3 is TGTGCCACCAGCAGAGATCGACTAGCGGGATCTTCCTACGAGCAGTACTTC. Translation gives CATSRDRLAGSSYEQYF.

The V gene is TRBV29-1, the J gene TRBJ1-2; the D gene is possibly TRBD1 (6 bases). Germline V gene data show CDR1 as SQVTM and CDR2 as ANQGSEA. V lost 4 bases and J lost 3, with 12 bases in between. This CDR3 is built from 13 residues. The CDR3 spells CSVGAGDYYGYTF. The CDR3, as DNA: TGCAGCGTTGGGGCAGGGGATTACTATGGCTACACCTTC.

CDR3 sequence reads: CASSVLTGLAGEGDTQYF. The CDR3, as DNA: TGTGCCAGCAGTGTCCTTACGGGACTAGCGGGAGAAGGAGATACGCAGTATTTT. The J gene is TRBJ2-3, the V gene TRBV28; 14 bases match TRBD2. Looked up from germline, CDR1 is MDHEN and CDR2 is SYDVKM. The V gene end was trimmed by 5 bases and the J gene end by 5 bases; junction bases not matched to a gene: 12. The CDR3 spans 18 residues.

The chain combines TRBV7-6 with TRBJ2-7; TRBD1 matches at 8 bases. The ends lost 5 bases at V and 0 bases at J; junction bases unmatched: 6. Germline CDR1 reads SGHVS; CDR2 reads FNYEAQ. CDR3 size: 15 residues. The DNA for the CDR3 is TGTGCCAGCAGCCACCAGGGGGCTATCTCCTACGAGCAGTACTTC. It codes for CASSHQGAISYEQYF.

This rearrangement joins TRBV15 to TRBJ1-5, with D uncertain. Between the trimmed V and J ends, which lost 0 bases and 7 bases, there was a span of 10 bases. Germline-derived CDR1 and CDR2 are LNHNV and YYDKDF (reference sequence). CDR3 length: 14 amino acids. In DNA form, the CDR3 reads TGTGCCACCAGCAGAGATCGGGGTCCACAGCCCCAGCATTTT. Protein: CATSRDRGPQPQHF.

CDR3 bases: TGCGCCAGCAGCCTCACAGGGGATCAGCCCCAGCATTTT. As protein: CASSLTGDQPQHF. The chain recombines TRBV4-1 with TRBJ1-5, with TRBD1 matching 7 bases. This CDR3 is built from 13 residues. Trimming took 4 bases from V and 5 from J; bases not matched to a gene: 2. Germline V gene lookup returns CDR1 MGHRA and CDR2 YSYEKL.

The V call is TRBV27, the J call TRBJ2-2, with D uncertain. Germline V gene data show CDR1 as MNHEY and CDR2 as SMNVEV (reference sequence). The CDR3 contains 12 residues. V was pared by 3 bases and J by 4 bases, with 3 bases between. The CDR3 DNA follows: TGTGCCAGCAGTTTCTCCACCGGGGAGCTGTTTTTT. Protein: CASSFSTGELFF.

The chain links TRBV28 to TRBJ2-2; D ambiguous. Looked up from germline, CDR1 is MDHEN and CDR2 is SYDVKM. The CDR3 sequence is 16 residues long. Trimming cost V 2 bases and J 4 bases, with 14 bases left between them. CDR3 sequence: CASSLSTAAVTGELFF. CDR3 in DNA: TGTGCCAGCAGTTTAAGCACGGCGGCGGTCACCGGGGAGCTGTTTTTT.

CDR3 coding DNA: TGTGCTAGTGCCTTAGACAGTGTTTTAAACAATGAGCAGTTCTTC. This gives the protein CASALDSVLNNEQFF. The chain links TRBV12-5 to TRBJ2-1; TRBD1 is a possible D gene (5 bases). Per germline, CDR1 LGHNT and CDR2 FRNRAP. This CDR3 is 15 amino acids long. Deletions cut 7 bases from V and 5 bases from J, with 18 bases between.

This clone is a singleton in its sample. The CDR3 DNA sequence: TGTGCCAGCCCTGCAGGACAGAAGAACACTGAAGCTTTCTTT. Translation gives CASPAGQKNTEAFF. V and J are TRBV6-1 and TRBJ1-1; possible D gene TRBD1, 6 bases. V lost 8 bases, J lost 1 base, and 14 bases lay in between. The CDR3 is 14 residues long. Germline V gene lookup returns CDR1 MNHNS and CDR2 SASEGT.

The rearrangement joins TRBV28 to TRBJ2-7; perhaps TRBD2 as D (6 bases). Germline assignment: CDR1 MDHEN and CDR2 SYDVKM. V lost 8 bases and J lost 0, with 8 bases in between. There are 12 residues in the CDR3. CDR3 DNA: TGTGCCAGCGAGACTAGCTCCTACGAGCAGTACTTC. Its protein product is CASETSSYEQYF.

With respect to this clone: A junction boundary mismatches the germline segment, possibly from a read error. This chain connects TRBV7-7 to TRBJ2-7; perhaps TRBD1 as D (5 bases). The CDR3 totals 13 residues. Germline CDR1 is SSHAT and CDR2 is FNYEAQ (reference sequence). CDR3 sequence: CASSLGRDYEQYF. DNA of the CDR3: TGTGCTAGCAGCTTGGGCAGGGATTACGAGCAGTACTTC.

The chain recombines TRBV27 with TRBJ1-5; the D is unclear. V lost 2 bases and J 7 bases, leaving 9 bases between the germline ends. The CDR3 is 13 residues long. CDR1 MNHEY and CDR2 SMNVEV come from the germline V gene (reference sequence). The CDR3 loop is CASSLGQWQPQHF. As DNA, the CDR3 is TGTGCCAGCAGTTTAGGTCAGTGGCAGCCCCAGCATTTT.

J is TRBJ2-7 and V is TRBV4-1; tentative D call: TRBD1 (6 bases). CDR1 and CDR2 (germline): MGHRA, YSYEKL. The CDR3 contains 16 residues. V was clipped by 0 bases and J by 2 bases, with 14 bases between them. The CDR3 DNA follows: TGCGCCAGCAGCCAAGAGTGGGGGCTATCTCCCTACGAGCAGTACTTC. Translated: CASSQEWGLSPYEQYF.

V usage is TRBV19 and J usage is TRBJ2-7; 9 bases fit TRBD2. J lost 5 bases, V lost 3 bases, and 2 bases had no gene match. CDR1 is LNHDA, CDR2 SQIVND, per germline (reference sequence). This CDR3 spans 13 amino acids. CDR3 nucleotides: TGTGCCAGTAGTATCGGGACTAGCAACGAGCAGTACTTC. Its translation: CASSIGTSNEQYF.

The chain joins TRBV27 to TRBJ2-7; 9 bases agree with TRBD1. V shed 4 bases and J 6 bases; nucleotides not matched to a gene: 7. The CDR3 has 14 amino acids. Germline CDR1 is MNHEY and CDR2 is SMNVEV (reference sequence). The CDR3 loop reads CASSSGQGVGEQYF. The CDR3 nucleotides are TGTGCCAGCAGTTCGGGACAGGGAGTGGGCGAGCAGTACTTC.

The table lists this clone with a count of one. This chain links TRBV19 with TRBJ1-1; D ambiguous. Trimming removed 3 bases at V and 7 bases at J, with 9 bases between. The CDR3 is 12 residues long. Per the germline V gene, CDR1 is LNHDA and CDR2 is SQIVND (reference sequence). This CDR3 is CASSIGPIEAFF. CDR3 in DNA: TGTGCCAGTAGTATTGGGCCGATTGAAGCTTTCTTT.

The chain recombines TRBV13 with TRBJ2-7; D possibly corresponds to TRBD1 (7 bases). Germline lookup yields CDR1 PRHDT and CDR2 FYEKMQ (reference sequence). Trimming removed 2 bases at V and 5 bases at J, with 16 bases between. This CDR3 has 15 residues. The CDR3 spells CASSLLEGAGDEQYF. CDR3 nucleotide sequence: TGTGCCAGCAGCTTATTGGAGGGGGCAGGAGACGAGCAGTACTTC. Together with reference TRBV13 and TRBJ2-7, the CDR3 gives the full variable domain: AAGVIQSPRHLIKEKRETATLKCYPIPRHDTVYWYQQGPGQDPQFLISFYEKMQSDKGSIPDRFSAQQFSDYHSELNMSSLELGDSALYFCASSLLEGAGDEQYFGPGTRLTVT.

This chain uses TRBV4-3 with TRBJ2-7, with TRBD2 identical over 10 bases. Germline CDR1 is LGHNA and CDR2 is YSLEER. J lost 3 bases, V lost 6 bases, and 8 bases had no gene match. The CDR3 is 15 residues long. The CDR3 sequence: CASSPTSGSFYEQYF. The CDR3 DNA reads as TGCGCCAGCAGTCCGACTAGCGGGTCTTTCTACGAGCAGTACTTC.

This sequence joins TRBV7-9 and TRBJ1-1; the D is unclear. The germline V and J ends were trimmed by 0 bases and 5 bases, with 13 bases remaining between them. CDR1 SEHNR and CDR2 FQNEAQ come from the germline V gene (reference sequence). The CDR3 is 15 residues long. The CDR3 spells CASSLAGRGRTEAFF. The CDR3 region has the DNA TGTGCCAGCAGCTTAGCAGGCCGGGGAAGGACTGAAGCTTTCTTT.

The CDR3 sequence: CASSGRGAYNEQFF. The CDR3 nucleotides are TGTGCCAGCAGCGGCAGGGGGGCCTACAATGAGCAGTTCTTC. The rearrangement joins TRBV9 to TRBJ2-1; possibly TRBD1 for D (7 bases). Germline V lookup: CDR1 SGDLS, CDR2 YYNGEE. This CDR3 has 14 amino acids. Trimming shortened V by 3 bases and J by 2 bases, and 9 bases separated the two germline ends.

In this sample, this clone turned up once. The V and J genes are TRBV2 and TRBJ2-2; D might be TRBD2 (6 bases). The CDR3 spans 16 residues. The germline V gene encodes CDR1 SNHLY and CDR2 FYNNEI. V gave up 1 base and J gave up 7 bases, with 16 bases separating them. This chain's CDR3 is CASSEDVWGVGGELFF. The CDR3 bases are TGTGCCAGCAGTGAAGATGTGTGGGGGGTCGGCGGGGAGCTGTTTTTT.

This rearrangement joins TRBV4-1 to TRBJ1-2; the D is unclear. Per germline, CDR1 MGHRA and CDR2 YSYEKL. The CDR3 has 15 residues. Trimming took off 1 base at V and 4 bases at J, with 13 bases between the two ends. DNA of the CDR3: TGCGCCAGCAGCCAAGCTGGTGATTTCAGCTATGGCTACACCTTC. Protein: CASSQAGDFSYGYTF.

This clone appeared once. This sequence joins TRBV7-3 and TRBJ2-6; 8 nucleotides agree with TRBD1. The length of the CDR3 is 20 residues. Per the germline V gene, CDR1 is SGHTA and CDR2 is FQGTGA. Trimming cost V 5 bases and J 1 base; bases outside gene matches: 16. CDR3 loop: CASSDKTGTGSFSGANVLTF. In nucleotides, the CDR3 is TGTGCCAGCAGCGACAAGACCGGGACAGGATCCTTTTCTGGGGCCAACGTCCTGACTTTC.